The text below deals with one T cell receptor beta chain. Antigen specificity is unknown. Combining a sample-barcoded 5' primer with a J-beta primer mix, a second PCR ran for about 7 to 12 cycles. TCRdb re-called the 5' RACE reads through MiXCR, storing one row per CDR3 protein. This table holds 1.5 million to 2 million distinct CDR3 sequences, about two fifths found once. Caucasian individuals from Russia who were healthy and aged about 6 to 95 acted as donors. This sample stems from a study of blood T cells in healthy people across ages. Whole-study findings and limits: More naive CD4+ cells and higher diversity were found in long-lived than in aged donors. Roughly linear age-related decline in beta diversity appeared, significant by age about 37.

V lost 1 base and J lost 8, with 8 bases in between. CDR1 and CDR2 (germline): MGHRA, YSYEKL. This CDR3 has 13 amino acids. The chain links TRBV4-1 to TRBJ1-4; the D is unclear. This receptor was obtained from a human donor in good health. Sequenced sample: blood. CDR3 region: CASSQVMREKLFF. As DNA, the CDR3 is TGCGCCAGCAGCCAAGTTATGAGGGAAAAACTGTTTTTT.